The 20 T cell receptor beta chains below come from one sample, sequenced in a study of lymphopenia after photon versus proton radiotherapy. This table comes from immunoSEQ multiplex PCR, and its TCRdb copy is limited to in-frame clones, with some not included. The sample gives approximately 45,000 clones, around 86% of which show up once; 2.2% is in the top ten. Sample: peripheral blood, taken from a patient treated with photon-based radiotherapy. These receptors all come from a man aged 35 to 55 with gastric cancer.

This clone appeared once. The same CDR3 can be traced to other DNA sequences in this sample. V gene TRBV5-6 combines with J gene TRBJ2-7, with 10 bases fitting TRBD1. With V trimmed by 4 bases and J by 2 bases, 3 bases remained unmatched. CDR1 is SGHDT, CDR2 YYEEEE, per germline. The CDR3 consists of 14 residues. The DNA of the CDR3 is TGTGCCAGCAGCCTAGGACAGGGGGCCTACGAGCAGTACTTC. It codes for CASSLGQGAYEQYF. Using reference TRBV5-6 and TRBJ2-7 for the parts outside the CDR3, the full variable domain is DAGVTQSPTHLIKTRGQQVTLRCSPKSGHDTVSWYQQALGQGPQFIFQYYEEEERQRGNFPDRFSGHQFPNYSSELNVNALLLGDSALYLCASSLGQGAYEQYFGPGTRLTVT.

This rearrangement joins TRBV7-8 to TRBJ2-1; 9 bases match TRBD1. Germline loops: CDR1 SGHVS, CDR2 FQNEAQ. The V gene end was trimmed by 0 bases and the J gene end by 4 bases; junction bases not matched to a gene: 10. There are 18 residues in the CDR3. The CDR3, as DNA: TGTGCCAGCAGCTTAGCTTTCTCCCGGGACAGGGAATACAATGAGCAGTTCTTC. Translation: CASSLAFSRDREYNEQFF.

This chain uses TRBV4-1 with TRBJ1-4; TRBD1 is a possible D gene (5 bases). CDR3 size: 16 residues. Trimming pared 0 bases from V and 5 bases from J, leaving 13 bases between. Germline V CDR1 and CDR2: MGHRA, YSYEKL. This CDR3 is CASSQDPGTVNEKLFF. The CDR3 DNA sequence: TGCGCCAGCAGCCAAGATCCGGGGACGGTGAATGAAAAACTGTTTTTT.

The CDR3 nucleotides are TGTGCCAGCAGTTACCGTTTCACTGAAGCTTTCTTT. The encoded protein is CASSYRFTEAFF. The chain uses TRBV28 and TRBJ1-1; D uncertain. V lost 4 bases and J lost 4, with 7 bases in between. The CDR3 is 12 amino acids. The V gene's germline CDR1 is MDHEN and CDR2 SYDVKM.

The chain employs TRBV30 and TRBJ1-2, with TRBD1 as a possible D gene (5 bases). Per the germline V gene, CDR1 is GTSNPN and CDR2 is SVGIG (reference sequence). The CDR3 runs to 12 residues. V gave up 5 bases and J gave up 5 bases, with 12 bases separating them. The CDR3 DNA sequence: TGTGCCTGGTTGGGGGACGGGTATGGCTACACCTTC. Translation gives CAWLGDGYGYTF.

The CDR3: CASSHDRAHMNTEAFF. The CDR3 DNA is TGTGCCAGCAGTCATGACAGAGCACATATGAACACTGAAGCTTTCTTT. The chain is built from TRBV27 and TRBJ1-1; perhaps TRBD1 as D (5 bases). From germline, CDR1 is MNHEY and CDR2 SMNVEV (reference sequence). This CDR3 has 16 amino acids. V dropped 5 bases and J dropped 0 bases, with 16 bases sitting between them.

The rearrangement joins TRBV4-1 to TRBJ1-5; the D is unclear. This CDR3 has 13 amino acids. V lost 0 bases to trimming and J lost 7 bases, with 7 bases between them. Germline V gene lookup returns CDR1 MGHRA and CDR2 YSYEKL. The CDR3 loop is CASSQELAQPQHF. The CDR3 DNA is TGCGCCAGCAGCCAAGAACTCGCGCAGCCCCAGCATTTT.

This clone has just one count. The chain couples TRBV7-6 to TRBJ2-2, with 7 bases aligning to TRBD1. Germline loops: CDR1 SGHVS, CDR2 FNYEAQ. This CDR3 is 13 amino acids long. V lost 5 bases to trimming and J lost 13 bases; unmatched junction nucleotides: 10. The CDR3 DNA follows: TGTGCCAGCAGCAAGGAAAGGGGGCAGGGGCTGTTTTTT. Residues: CASSKERGQGLFF.

The chain employs TRBV4-1 and TRBJ1-1; D remains ambiguous. Trimming removed 2 bases at V and 5 bases at J, with 6 bases between. Per germline, CDR1 MGHRA and CDR2 YSYEKL. This CDR3 is built from 12 residues. The CDR3 bases are TGCGCCAGCAGCCAACCCTGGACTGAAGCTTTCTTT. Its protein product is CASSQPWTEAFF.

CDR3 residues: CASSRETDTQYF. CDR3 coding DNA: TGTGCCAGCTCACGGGAGACAGATACGCAGTATTTT. The chain employs TRBV18 and TRBJ2-3; D possibly corresponds to TRBD2 (5 bases). Trimming shortened V by 4 bases and J by 3 bases, and 5 bases separated the two germline ends. This CDR3 contains 12 residues. Germline V gene sequence: CDR1 KGHSH, CDR2 LQKENI.

The V and J genes are TRBV2 and TRBJ1-1, with no clear D. Trimming removed 11 bases at V and 0 bases at J, with 13 bases between. The CDR3 spans 13 residues. Germline CDR1 is SNHLY and CDR2 is FYNNEI. CDR3 coding DNA: TGTGCCTTCGGCGGACTGATGAACACTGAAGCTTTCTTT. It specifies CAFGGLMNTEAFF.

This chain connects TRBV7-2 to TRBJ1-1; D remains ambiguous. CDR3 size: 14 residues. Between the trimmed V and J ends, which lost 2 bases and 0 bases, there was a span of 7 bases. From germline, CDR1 is SGHTA and CDR2 FQGNSA. CDR3 sequence (DNA): TGTGCCAGCAGCTTAACGAGTGTGAACACTGAAGCTTTCTTT. It yields the protein CASSLTSVNTEAFF.

This chain links TRBV4-2 with TRBJ2-5; 13 bases are a match to TRBD2. Germline assignment: CDR1 LGHNA and CDR2 YNFKEQ. The CDR3 has 15 amino acids. J lost 1 base, V lost 5 bases, and 1 base had no gene match. The CDR3 bases are TGTGCCAGCAGCACTAGCGGGGGGGGCCAAGAGACCCAGTACTTC. This sequence encodes CASSTSGGGQETQYF.

V is TRBV7-3 and J is TRBJ2-1; D tentatively reads TRBD1 or TRBD2 (5 bases each). V was clipped by 5 bases and J by 5 bases, with 16 bases between them. CDR3 length equals 15 residues. Germline V gives CDR1 SGHTA, CDR2 FQGTGA. CDR3 loop: CASSLTGRTDNEQFF. CDR3 in DNA: TGTGCCAGCAGCCTGACGGGACGGACCGACAATGAGCAGTTCTTC.

Only a few counts were recorded for this clone. The V gene is TRBV7-2, the J gene TRBJ1-3; D is unclear. Germline V gives CDR1 SGHTA, CDR2 FQGNSA. This CDR3 comprises 12 residues. Trimming pared 4 bases from V and 4 bases from J, leaving 5 bases between. CDR3 protein: CASSSYGNTIYF. The CDR3, as DNA: TGTGCCAGCAGCTCGTACGGAAACACCATATATTTT.

The chain is built from TRBV9 and TRBJ2-3, with D maybe TRBD2 (5 bases). The germline V gene has CDR1 SGDLS and CDR2 YYNGEE. This CDR3 is built from 15 residues. Trimming shortened V by 6 bases and J by 2 bases, and 16 bases separated the two germline ends. CDR3 sequence reads: CASTREPGNTDTQYF. DNA of the CDR3: TGTGCCAGCACCAGAGAACCGGGAAACACAGATACGCAGTATTTT.

This chain links TRBV18 with TRBJ2-7, with 12 bases lining up with TRBD2. CDR3 length: 15 residues. CDR1 and CDR2 (germline): KGHSH, LQKENI. Trimming cost V 3 bases and J 2 bases; bases outside gene matches: 2. For the CDR3, the DNA is TGTGCCAGCTCACCCGGACTAGCGGGGACCTACGAGCAGTACTTC. Its translation: CASSPGLAGTYEQYF.

The rearrangement links TRBV30 to TRBJ1-2; D is possibly TRBD1 (6 bases). Trimming cost V 7 bases and J 6 bases, with 18 bases left between them. This CDR3 has 13 residues. Germline V CDR1 and CDR2: GTSNPN, SVGIG (reference sequence). CDR3 sequence: CASSESYRDGYTF. The DNA for the CDR3 is TGTGCCTCCTCGGAGAGCTACAGGGATGGCTACACCTTC.

This chain connects TRBV19 to TRBJ2-3, with D perhaps TRBD1 (6 bases). V was shortened by 6 bases and J by 0 bases, with 10 bases between the two germline ends. The length of the CDR3 is 14 residues. Germline CDR1 is LNHDA and CDR2 is SQIVND (reference sequence). CDR3 DNA sequence: TGTGCCAGTAGAGCAGGGGACAGCACAGATACGCAGTATTTT. It specifies CASRAGDSTDTQYF.

CDR3 protein: CASSIGYRGQETQYF. Written as DNA, the CDR3 is TGTGCCAGTAGTATTGGCTACAGGGGTCAAGAGACCCAGTACTTC. The chain links TRBV19 to TRBJ2-5; 7 bases are shared with TRBD1. The CDR3 sequence is 15 residues long. Germline assignment: CDR1 LNHDA and CDR2 SQIVND (reference sequence). J gave up 2 bases and V 3 bases, and 6 bases lay outside the gene matches.